These T cell receptor beta chains were read from a single sample in a study of blood T cell repertoires in COVID-19. Clones were sequenced by immunoSEQ multiplex PCR, and TCRdb holds only the in-frame ones, with some missing. This sample has 250,000 to 300,000 clones, with 88% found just once. Sequences were obtained from PBMCs or T cells enriched from blood (not recorded which). The receptors originated from a woman aged 30 to 39 who had recovered from COVID-19. Each CDR3 is given without its conserved first and last residue.

TRBV5-1	ATQRALGVSYTQY
TRBV5-5	ASRSGGLLNSPLH
TRBV7-9	ASTYGAGGPDTQY
TRBV27	ASSLQGASQPQH
TRBV9	ASSVTGGVEQF
TRBV6-5	ASSLRGHTYEQY
TRBV30	AWSVAGLGPGYGYT
TRBV9	ASSVAADNTEAF
TRBV6-5	ASSYSDRFSYEQY
TRBV9	ASSVVGGYQETQY
TRBV7-8	ASSLEEGASQY
TRBV7-3	ASSLEIQGASSYEQY
TRBV4-1	ASSQESTGTAYEQY
TRBV27	ASSLWGTGIRKLF
TRBV4-2	ASSHSSTSGSPYNEQF
TRBV7-6	ASSLQVNTEAF
TRBV30	AWGRLGLATYNEQF
TRBV2	ASRRQGISMNTEAF
TRBV29-1	SARGRTSYNEQF
TRBV7-9	ASSHGAPGELF
TRBV7-9	ASRSLAGGQSGELF
TRBV11-2	ASSAGLAGGYEQF
TRBV2	ASSDSPGKAIY
TRBV2	ASSEAGLAGVRYEQF
TRBV4-3	ASSQATGGNTIY
TRBV18	ASSLPSGTAYNEQF
TRBV6-5	ASSYSSENVNEQF
TRBV5-8	ASSEQGSQPQH
TRBV24-1	ATSEPGQVNNQPQH
TRBV5-4	ASTLAASGRAPGNEQF
TRBV7-9	ASSLWAGGPQGYEQY
TRBV28	ASSLVGQRKEKLF
TRBV6-6	ASSRTTFPGQVNYGYT
TRBV6-4	ASSDFTTTQGRWVAEAF
TRBV28	ASAGLQNTEAF
TRBV25-1	ASSGQLGTGVSNEQF
TRBV19	ASQARLIVGYT
TRBV3-1/TRBV3-2	ASSQATGGNEKLF
TRBV25-1	ASRGQTENTGELF
TRBV7-2	ASSFYGQNNQPQH
TRBV4-2	ASSQDQVVTGPVNQPQH
TRBV28	ASSQAGGPDEQY
TRBV7-9	ASSSVGGRYNEQF
TRBV25-1	ASSSRDRGSQPQH
TRBV15	ATSTGVREKLF
TRBV29-1	SVEERGGQETQY
TRBV29-1	SVEIAGGQPQH
TRBV7-3	ASSFDSTSTDTQY
TRBV11-3	ASSPEPLTVNTEAF
TRBV3-1/TRBV3-2	ASSLKLEVTDTQY
TRBV2	ASSERLARGGELF
TRBV5-8	ASNTRDRRNYGYT
TRBV19	ASSIWQGADTGELF
TRBV6-1	ASSEEGLAGYNEQF
TRBV7-9	ASSFQNRGPRGYT
TRBV27	ASSLGRVGYNEQF
TRBV15	ATSNGRQYGYT